These T cell receptor beta chains were read from a single sample in a study of OX40 agonist ivuxolimab in advanced cancers. TCRdb keeps only in-frame clones here, not all; method: immunoSEQ multiplex PCR. Of about 61,000 clones in the sample, roughly 87% were seen once. Sequenced material: CD4+ or CD8+ T cells sorted from blood, taken in a trial of the OX40 agonist ivuxolimab. These receptors all come from an adult with an advanced solid tumor such as melanoma, head and neck, liver or kidney cancer. Each CDR3 is given with its conserved first and last residue.

>TRBJ1-1|TRBV18
CASSVQNTEAFF
>TRBJ2-7|TRBV12-5
CASGPDFNGEQYF
>TRBJ2-1|TRBV6-1
CASSESTDPFF
>TRBJ2-3|TRBV19
CASSLGGPPTDTQYF
>TRBJ2-7|TRBV19
CASSIGQFNYEQYF
>TRBJ1-2|TRBV6-6
CASSPGTGGQGGGYTF
>TRBJ2-3|TRBV11-1
CASTPHILAGSTDTQYF
>TRBJ2-5|TRBV29-1
CSGGQGGWETQYF
>TRBJ1-1|TRBV5-1
CASSPATTGNTEAFF
>TRBJ1-2|TRBV29-1
CSVEPTGRYGYTF
>TRBJ1-6|TRBV7-2
CASSLRVQGTSPLHF
>TRBJ2-5|TRBV2
CASSGPNDRETQYF
>TRBJ2-4|TRBV19
CATEGGTKNIQYF
>TRBJ2-1|TRBV10-2
CASRGQEGPQFF
>TRBJ2-2|TRBV19
CASTPTGPGELFF
>TRBJ2-7|TRBV7-9
CASSHPGTSGLYEQYF
>TRBJ2-1|TRBV7-2
CASSSGWGNEQFF
>TRBJ2-5|TRBV5-1
CASSPGLAGQETQYF
>TRBJ2-1|TRBV19
CASKGGVYYNEQFF
>TRBJ2-7|TRBV19
CASSPQQGAGSYEQYF